The 31 T cell receptor beta chains in this list originate from one sample, sequenced in a study of cytomegalovirus exposure and HLA in healthy donors. Only in-frame clones appear in the TCRdb table, and some are missing; sequencing was by immunoSEQ multiplex PCR. The sample lists about 140,000 clones; approximately 80% were seen once. The sample was PBMCs. These receptors all come from a man aged 30 to 45 in good health and CMV-seropositive.

The V call is TRBV4-1, the J call TRBJ1-3; TRBD1 is a possible D gene (5 bases). Trimming removed 1 base at V and 1 base at J, with 17 bases between. The CDR3 is made up of 18 amino acids. Germline-derived CDR1 and CDR2 are MGHRA and YSYEKL. CDR3 in amino acids: CASSQAGGRGTSGNTIYF. For the CDR3, the DNA is TGCGCCAGCAGCCAAGCTGGTGGGAGGGGTACGTCTGGAAACACCATATATTTT.

The rearrangement uses TRBV27 and TRBJ2-2; 8 bases line up with TRBD2. J lost 8 bases, V lost 5 bases, and 4 bases had no gene match. Per germline, CDR1 MNHEY and CDR2 SMNVEV (reference sequence). The CDR3 extends over 13 amino acids. CDR3 DNA: TGTGCCAGCAGTCCAATAGCGGGGGGGGAGCTGTTTTTT. The encoded protein is CASSPIAGGELFF.

The V gene is TRBV7-9, the J gene TRBJ1-1, with 7 bases aligning to TRBD1. J gave up 6 bases and V 2 bases, and 9 bases lay outside the gene matches. The CDR3 is 15 amino acids. CDR1 SEHNR and CDR2 FQNEAQ come from the germline V gene (reference sequence). CDR3 sequence (DNA): TGTGCCAGCAGCTTATCAGGGGGACGAGATCCTGAAGCTTTCTTT. This gives the protein CASSLSGGRDPEAFF.

The chain carries TRBV6-6 and TRBJ2-7; a weak D match, TRBD1 (6 bases). The CDR3 length is 14 residues. Per germline, CDR1 MNHNY and CDR2 SVGAGI (reference sequence). V was pared by 6 bases and J by 4 bases, with 16 bases between. The CDR3 here is CASSRTASGYEQYF. CDR3 in DNA: TGTGCCAGCAGCCGGACAGCATCGGGGTACGAGCAGTACTTC.

This clone was observed a few times. The chain is built from TRBV4-1 and TRBJ2-3, with 14 bases that match TRBD2. Trimming at V came to 3 bases and at J to 7 bases, leaving 6 bases not matched to a gene. Germline values: CDR1 MGHRA, CDR2 YSYEKL. The CDR3 length is 16 residues. The CDR3, as DNA: TGCGCCAGCAGCCATGGACTAGCGGGGGGTATTAATACGCAGTATTTT. Amino acid sequence: CASSHGLAGGINTQYF.

This sequence joins TRBV4-1 and TRBJ2-2; 8 nucleotides agree with TRBD2. The CDR3 spans 15 residues. The ends lost 0 bases at V and 6 bases at J; junction bases unmatched: 3. The germline V gene encodes CDR1 MGHRA and CDR2 YSYEKL. The CDR3 sequence is CASSQDGGAPGELFF. The DNA for the CDR3 is TGCGCCAGCAGCCAAGACGGGGGGGCCCCCGGGGAGCTGTTTTTT.

The rearrangement links TRBV6-6 to TRBJ2-6; D unresolved. The CDR3 runs to 16 residues. V dropped 6 bases and J dropped 5 bases, with 17 bases sitting between them. The germline V gene has CDR1 MNHNY and CDR2 SVGAGI (reference sequence). CDR3 bases: TGTGCCAGCAGCCCCGGCGATGTCGACTGGGCCAACGTCCTGACTTTC. This sequence encodes CASSPGDVDWANVLTF.

The gene calls are TRBV7-2 and TRBJ2-5; D is possibly TRBD2 (5 bases). Germline CDR1 reads SGHTA; CDR2 reads FQGNSA. The ends were cut back, 1 base at V and 1 base at J, with 7 bases in the middle. The CDR3 covers 14 residues. The CDR3 loop reads CASSLGSGQETQYF. CDR3 DNA: TGTGCCAGCAGCTTAGGAAGCGGCCAAGAGACCCAGTACTTC. Complete variable domain (other parts from reference TRBV7-2 and TRBJ2-5): GAGVSQSPSNKVTEKGKDVELRCDPISGHTALYWYRQSLGQGLEFLIYFQGNSAPDKSGLPSDRFSAERTGGSVSTLTIQRTQQEDSAVYLCASSLGSGQETQYFGPGTRLLVL.

This clone occurred a few times. The genes are TRBV28 and TRBJ2-7; possible D gene TRBD1, 6 bases. The CDR3 contains 13 residues. Trimming took 6 bases from V and 1 from J, leaving 10 bases between them. CDR1 and CDR2 (germline): MDHEN, SYDVKM. The CDR3 region is CASSLGQSYEQYF. As DNA, the CDR3 is TGTGCCAGCAGCCTAGGACAGTCCTACGAGCAGTACTTC.

The chain carries TRBV5-6 and TRBJ2-1; the D is unclear. The CDR3 covers 15 residues. V lost 6 bases to trimming and J lost 2 bases, with 15 bases between them. CDR1 and CDR2 from the germline V gene are SGHDT and YYEEEE. CDR3 protein: CASIRSPKPYNEQFF. For the CDR3, the DNA is TGTGCCAGCATCCGATCCCCGAAGCCCTACAATGAGCAGTTCTTC.

The genes are TRBV9 and TRBJ2-2; 9 nucleotides line up with TRBD1. V dropped 3 bases and J dropped 7; count of bases not matched to a gene: 7. The germline CDR1 and CDR2 sequences are SGDLS and YYNGEE. The CDR3 runs to 15 residues. The CDR3 region has the DNA TGTGCCAGCAGCGCCAACAGGGGGCAAAGCGGGGAGCTGTTTTTT. Translated, it gives CASSANRGQSGELFF.

The chain is built from TRBV7-6 and TRBJ2-3; TRBD2 agrees at 10 bases. CDR3 length equals 19 residues. Trimming at V came to 10 bases and at J to 2 bases, leaving 21 bases not matched to a gene. The germline CDR1 and CDR2 sequences are SGHVS and FNYEAQ. CDR3: CAIQAPSGGEQPITDTQYF. The CDR3 nucleotides read TGTGCCATCCAGGCCCCTAGCGGGGGAGAACAACCCATCACAGATACGCAGTATTTT.

The table lists this clone with a few counts. The chain joins TRBV25-1 to TRBJ2-7; 13 bases line up with TRBD2. Germline CDR1 and CDR2: MGHDK and SYGVNS. Germline trimming cut 7 bases from V and 3 bases from J; bases unmatched to any gene: 9. The CDR3 extends over 16 amino acids. The CDR3 DNA follows: TGTGCCAGCACCTACCGGACTAGCGGGAGAGTCTACGAGCAGTACTTC. It yields the protein CASTYRTSGRVYEQYF.

The chain is built from TRBV14 and TRBJ1-2; 9 bases align to TRBD1. Germline V gene data show CDR1 as SGHDN and CDR2 as FVKESK. V lost 4 bases and J lost 4; bases outside the gene matches: 4. The CDR3 has 14 residues. The CDR3, as DNA: TGTGCCAGCAGCCGGACAGGGGTGGCCTATGGCTACACCTTC. Translating it yields CASSRTGVAYGYTF.

The chain employs TRBV7-8 and TRBJ2-7; D might be TRBD2 (6 bases). The length of the CDR3 is 15 residues. The germline V and J ends were trimmed by 2 bases and 0 bases, with 11 bases remaining between them. The germline V gene has CDR1 SGHVS and CDR2 FQNEAQ. The CDR3 DNA is TGTGCCAGCAGCTTAAGCGGGTCCTCCTCCTACGAGCAGTACTTC. This gives the protein CASSLSGSSSYEQYF.

This chain connects TRBV6-6 to TRBJ2-3; unclear D gene. V lost 2 bases and J lost 4, with 10 bases in between. CDR1 is MNHNY and CDR2 is SVGAGI in the germline V gene (reference sequence). CDR3 length equals 14 residues. CDR3: CASSYIGLSDTQYF. The CDR3 nucleotides read TGTGCCAGCAGTTACATTGGCTTGTCAGATACGCAGTATTTT.

The chain employs TRBV6-6 and TRBJ1-2; 7 bases fit TRBD1. The CDR3 runs 14 residues. V dropped 8 bases and J dropped 4; count of bases not matched to a gene: 10. Per the germline V gene, CDR1 is MNHNY and CDR2 is SVGAGI (reference sequence). CDR3 coding DNA: TGTGCCAGCTCATCGACAGGGTTTGGCTATGGCTACACCTTC. Protein: CASSSTGFGYGYTF.

This rearrangement joins TRBV19 to TRBJ2-3; TRBD2 might be the D (6 bases). Trimming removed 5 bases at V and 6 bases at J, with 9 bases between. The V gene's germline CDR1 is LNHDA and CDR2 SQIVND (reference sequence). The CDR3 spans 12 residues. In DNA, the CDR3 is TGTGCCAGTAGTCCCGGAGGGGATACGCAGTATTTT. Translating gives CASSPGGDTQYF.

The V and J genes are TRBV7-9 and TRBJ2-3; D call uncertain. The CDR3 has 14 residues. Trimming left V 4 bases short and J 5 bases short, with 13 bases between. CDR1 SEHNR and CDR2 FQNEAQ come from the germline V gene (reference sequence). In DNA form, the CDR3 reads TGTGCCAGCAGCTGGGCCCGTGCCGAAGATACGCAGTATTTT. Translation: CASSWARAEDTQYF.

The chain links TRBV5-1 to TRBJ1-3; tentatively, D is TRBD1 (5 bases). Between the trimmed V and J ends, which lost 4 bases and 2 bases, there was a span of 19 bases. The CDR3 extends over 17 amino acids. The germline CDR1 and CDR2 sequences are SGHRS and YFSETQ. The CDR3 coding sequence is TGCGCCAGCAGCGTCGGACAAACCGCTGGGGCTGGAAACACCATATATTTT. It codes for CASSVGQTAGAGNTIYF. Based on the CDR3 plus reference TRBV5-1 and TRBJ1-3, the full variable domain is KAGVTQTPRYLIKTRGQQVTLSCSPISGHRSVSWYQQTPGQGLQFLFEYFSETQRNKGNFPGRFSGRQFSNSRSEMNVSTLELGDSALYLCASSVGQTAGAGNTIYFGEGSWLTVV.

CDR3 residues: CASSSDRGYNSPLHF. The CDR3 nucleotides are TGTGCCAGCTCATCCGACAGGGGCTATAATTCACCCCTCCACTTT. The J gene is TRBJ1-6, the V gene TRBV18; TRBD1 agrees at 8 bases. V shed 5 bases and J 3 bases; nucleotides not matched to a gene: 3. CDR3 length: 15 amino acids. Germline V gene data show CDR1 as KGHSH and CDR2 as LQKENI. Based on the CDR3 plus reference TRBV18 and TRBJ1-6, the full variable domain is NAGVMQNPRHLVRRRGQEARLRCSPMKGHSHVYWYRQLPEEGLKFMVYLQKENIIDESGMPKERFSAEFPKEGPSILRIQQVVRGDSAAYFCASSSDRGYNSPLHFGNGTRLTVT.

The chain combines TRBV5-1 with TRBJ2-5; 12 bases fit TRBD1. V lost 4 bases to trimming and J lost 5 bases; unmatched junction nucleotides: 6. Germline CDR1 is SGHRS and CDR2 is YFSETQ. This CDR3 spans 15 amino acids. CDR3 DNA sequence: TGCGCCAGCAGCCCCGGGACAGGGGGCCTGGAGACCCAGTACTTC. Its protein product is CASSPGTGGLETQYF.

This chain joins TRBV5-4 and TRBJ1-1, with a possible D match to TRBD1 (6 bases). The CDR3 has 16 amino acids. CDR1 is SGHNT and CDR2 is YYREEE in the germline V gene (reference sequence). V lost 4 bases to trimming and J lost 4 bases, with 20 bases between them. The CDR3 nucleotides read TGTGCCAGCAGCCTCCTCGGGGGGGCCCTGAGCACTGAAGCTTTCTTT. This translates into CASSLLGGALSTEAFF.

The rearrangement uses TRBV21-1 and TRBJ2-4; the D call TRBD2 from the table was never checked on the DNA. TRBV21-1 is listed as a pseudogene. The CDR3 has 16 amino acids. CDR3 sequence reads: CASSPHNREAKNIQYF. DNA for the CDR3: TGTGCCAGCAGCCCTCACAACCGGGAGGCCAAAAACATTCAGTACTTC.

The genes are TRBV6-5 and TRBJ1-1, with a possible D match to TRBD1 (5 bases). Trimming removed 2 bases from V and 11 bases from J, with 9 bases in between. There are 11 residues in the CDR3. Germline V gene lookup returns CDR1 MNHEY and CDR2 SVGAGI. CDR3 residues: CASSYAGRAFF. The CDR3, as DNA: TGTGCCAGCAGTTACGCAGGGAGGGCTTTCTTT.

J is TRBJ2-7 and V is TRBV30, with a tentative D call TRBD1 (6 bases). V was trimmed by 0 bases and J by 4 bases, leaving 16 bases between them. Germline CDR1 is GTSNPN and CDR2 is SVGIG (reference sequence). The CDR3 is 15 residues long. The CDR3 here is CAWSVGRGYLYEQYF. CDR3 nucleotides: TGTGCCTGGAGTGTCGGCAGGGGTTATCTGTACGAGCAGTACTTC. Together with reference TRBV30 and TRBJ2-7, the CDR3 gives the full variable domain: SQTIHQWPATLVQPVGSPLSLECTVEGTSNPNLYWYRQAAGRGLQLLFYSVGIGQISSEVPQNLSASRPQDRQFILSSKKLLLSDSGFYLCAWSVGRGYLYEQYFGPGTRLTVT.

This clone was picked up one time. A read error may explain this, as a much larger clone is one base away. The rearrangement joins TRBV23-1 to TRBJ1-2, with a possible D match to TRBD1 (5 bases). TRBV23-1 counts as an open reading frame of uncertain function. CDR3 length: 15 residues. Trimming took 6 bases from V and 3 from J, leaving 17 bases between them. The CDR3 loop reads CASSQDQGLDYGYTF. CDR3 in DNA: TGCGCCAGCAGCCAAGATCAGGGACTTGACTATGGCTACACCTTC.

This chain links TRBV29-1 with TRBJ1-2; TRBD1 matches 11 bases. Germline loops: CDR1 SQVTM, CDR2 ANQGSEA. The CDR3 is made up of 14 amino acids. The trim removed 4 bases at V and 8 bases at J, leaving 9 bases unmatched. CDR3 region: CSVGHPGQGGGYTF. Here the CDR3 DNA reads TGCAGCGTTGGTCACCCGGGACAGGGGGGAGGCTACACCTTC. The full variable domain, its missing parts supplied by reference TRBV29-1 and TRBJ1-2, is SAVISQKPSRDICQRGTSLTIQCQVDSQVTMMFWYRQQPGQSLTLIATANQGSEATYESGFVIDKFPISRPNLTFSTLTVSNMSPEDSSIYLCSVGHPGQGGGYTFGSGTRLTVV.

The chain couples TRBV7-3 to TRBJ2-1; TRBD1 matches 10 bases. CDR1 is SGHTA and CDR2 is FQGTGA in the germline V gene. Trimming took 1 base from V and 5 from J; bases not matched to a gene: 5. The CDR3 has 16 residues. Here the CDR3 DNA reads TGTGCCAGCAGCTTAAGAAGAGGACAGGGGGACAATGAGCAGTTCTTC. Its translation is CASSLRRGQGDNEQFF.

The V call is TRBV5-4, the J call TRBJ2-5; D might be TRBD1 (7 bases). The CDR3 covers 15 residues. Germline loops: CDR1 SGHNT, CDR2 YYREEE (reference sequence). V lost 3 bases to trimming and J lost 4 bases, with 16 bases between them. The CDR3 sequence is CASSWKYRGGETQYF. The CDR3 DNA reads as TGTGCCAGCAGCTGGAAGTACAGGGGAGGAGAGACCCAGTACTTC.

This chain connects TRBV4-1 to TRBJ2-2, with 7 bases lining up with TRBD2. Trimming removed 0 bases from V and 1 base from J; junction bases left unmatched: 5. CDR3 length: 17 residues. Per germline, CDR1 MGHRA and CDR2 YSYEKL. CDR3 nucleotides: TGCGCCAGCAGCCAAGATTTACTAGCGAGGAACACCGGGGAGCTGTTTTTT. Amino acids: CASSQDLLARNTGELFF.